One and the same sample provided the 32 T cell receptor beta chains below, sequenced in a study of response to subunit inactivated influenza vaccine. One entry per CDR3 protein, called by TCRdb with MiXCR from the RT-PCR reads. The sample records more than 550,000 distinct CDR3 sequences, approximately 10% being singletons. The sample was also reused in another study, on T cells expressing NK-cell markers. In that study: Generation of TCR beta cDNA was performed by 5'RACE template switching incorporating UMIs.

The sequencing here drew on PBMCs from blood, taken on the day of vaccination. The receptor set was obtained from a man in his forties or fifties who received an inactivated influenza vaccine.

This chain connects TRBV15 to TRBJ2-1; D is uncertain. V shed 1 base and J shed 7 bases, with 8 bases lying between them. Germline V gene sequence: CDR1 LNHNV, CDR2 YYDKDF (reference sequence). The CDR3 extends over 13 amino acids. The CDR3 sequence is CATSRAGANEQFF. Written as DNA, the CDR3 is TGTGCCACCAGCAGAGCCGGCGCAAATGAGCAGTTCTTC.

This clonotype was seen many times. The chain combines TRBV12-3 or TRBV12-4 with TRBJ1-4, with D possibly being TRBD1 (5 bases). The V end lost 7 bases, the J end lost 1 base, and 19 bases lay between the germline ends. This CDR3 has 17 amino acids. The chain's CDR3 is CASIEGHLKGTNEKLFF. The DNA of the CDR3 is TGTGCCAGCATAGAAGGACATCTCAAAGGAACTAATGAAAAACTGTTTTTT.

The rearrangement joins TRBV27 to TRBJ2-7, with 8 positions matching TRBD1. Germline V gives CDR1 MNHEY, CDR2 SMNVEV (reference sequence). V gave up 2 bases and J gave up 3 bases; unmatched junction bases: 6. The CDR3 is 15 amino acids. CDR3 coding DNA: TGTGCCAGCAGTTTAGCAGGGGGCCAAATCTACGAGCAGTACTTC. This sequence encodes CASSLAGGQIYEQYF.

This chain connects TRBV24-1 to TRBJ2-5; 7 nucleotides align to TRBD1. This CDR3 contains 13 residues. Trimming cost V 2 bases and J 5 bases; bases outside gene matches: 1. Germline values: CDR1 KGHDR, CDR2 SFDVKD. The CDR3 reads CATSDSGGETQYF. In DNA form, the CDR3 reads TGTGCCACCAGTGATTCAGGGGGTGAGACCCAGTACTTC.

The V call is TRBV4-3, the J call TRBJ2-3; no reliable D call. The germline V gene has CDR1 LGHNA and CDR2 YSLEER. The CDR3 runs 15 residues. V lost 1 base and J lost 2, with 10 bases in between. DNA for the CDR3: TGCGCCAGCAGCCAAGCGGGTTTCGTCACAGATACGCAGTATTTT. Residues: CASSQAGFVTDTQYF.

This clonotype was found a few times. The chain joins TRBV28 to TRBJ1-1; TRBD1 agrees at 11 bases. The V gene end was trimmed by 7 bases and the J gene end by 5 bases; junction bases not matched to a gene: 6. This CDR3 has 14 residues. CDR1 is MDHEN, CDR2 SYDVKM, per germline. The CDR3 bases are TGTGCCAGCAAGGACAGGGGGCTGGTTACTGAAGCTTTCTTT. The encoded protein is CASKDRGLVTEAFF.

J is TRBJ2-4 and V is TRBV6-5; TRBD1 is a possible D gene (5 bases). V was trimmed by 2 bases and J by 2 bases, leaving 10 bases between them. Per the germline V gene, CDR1 is MNHEY and CDR2 is SVGAGI. The CDR3 covers 15 residues. CDR3 nucleotides: TGTGCCAGCAGTTACGCGCAGGGCTCCAAAAACATTCAGTACTTC. Encoded protein: CASSYAQGSKNIQYF.

This clonotype has only a few counts. The V call is TRBV28, the J call TRBJ2-7; D ambiguous. Looked up from germline, CDR1 is MDHEN and CDR2 is SYDVKM. CDR3 length: 16 amino acids. V was clipped by 3 bases and J by 6 bases, with 21 bases between them. This chain's CDR3 is CASSFALTGWLPEQYF. The DNA for the CDR3 is TGTGCCAGCAGTTTTGCATTGACGGGTTGGCTCCCCGAGCAGTACTTC.

This clonotype has only a few counts. The rearrangement links TRBV18 to TRBJ2-7, with unresolved D. CDR1 and CDR2 (germline): KGHSH, LQKENI. Trimming removed 3 bases from V and 2 bases from J, with 8 bases in between. The CDR3 has 13 residues. CDR3 residues: CASSPHPTYEQYF. CDR3 bases: TGTGCCAGCTCACCTCACCCAACCTACGAGCAGTACTTC.

This clonotype has a handful of counts. This rearrangement joins TRBV11-2 to TRBJ2-1; D is undetermined. The CDR3 is made up of 15 amino acids. Germline CDR1 and CDR2: SGHAT and FQNNGV. V lost 1 base, J lost 0 bases, and 7 bases lay in between. The CDR3 loop reads CASSLGVYSYNEQFF. DNA of the CDR3: TGTGCCAGCAGCTTAGGGGTTTACTCCTACAATGAGCAGTTCTTC.

This clonotype showed up many times. The genes are TRBV7-6 and TRBJ2-2; D unresolved. Germline-derived CDR1 and CDR2 are SGHVS and FNYEAQ. The CDR3 contains 13 residues. The V gene lost 5 bases and the J gene lost 5 bases, with 9 bases spanning the gap. The CDR3 DNA is TGTGCCAGCAGCCCCGGTTTAACCGGGGAGCTGTTTTTT. It yields the protein CASSPGLTGELFF.

The V and J genes are TRBV18 and TRBJ1-1, with 8 positions matching TRBD1. The length of the CDR3 is 18 residues. The ends lost 3 bases at V and 0 bases at J; junction bases unmatched: 12. Germline CDR1 reads KGHSH; CDR2 reads LQKENI. The CDR3: CASSPRDRGRGMNTEAFF. The DNA for the CDR3 is TGTGCCAGCTCACCCCGCGACAGGGGCAGGGGGATGAACACTGAAGCTTTCTTT.

The rearrangement links TRBV6-5 to TRBJ2-1, with D possibly called TRBD1 or TRBD2 (5 bases each). CDR1 MNHEY and CDR2 SVGAGI come from the germline V gene. V shed 4 bases and J shed 7 bases, with 11 bases lying between them. The length of the CDR3 is 13 residues. CDR3 in amino acids: CASSSYRTNEQFF. The CDR3 coding sequence is TGTGCCAGCAGTTCCTACAGGACTAATGAGCAGTTCTTC.

J is TRBJ2-2 and V is TRBV7-2; perhaps TRBD2 as D (5 bases). Trimming removed 7 bases from V and 7 bases from J, with 10 bases in between. Germline V gene sequence: CDR1 SGHTA, CDR2 FQGNSA. The CDR3 has 12 amino acids. CDR3 in amino acids: CASNLAYGELFF. CDR3 bases: TGTGCCAGCAACCTAGCATACGGGGAGCTGTTTTTT.

The V gene is TRBV29-1, the J gene TRBJ2-7, with D unclear. Trimming took off 4 bases at V and 0 bases at J, with 10 bases between the two ends. The CDR3 consists of 13 residues. The germline gives CDR1 SQVTM, CDR2 ANQGSEA. The CDR3 sequence: CSVVGQRSYEQYF. DNA for the CDR3: TGCAGCGTTGTAGGGCAGCGCTCCTACGAGCAGTACTTC.

Only a few counts were recorded for this clonotype. The chain combines TRBV7-9 with TRBJ1-6; a possible D gene is TRBD1 (5 bases). The CDR3 extends over 14 amino acids. CDR1 SEHNR and CDR2 FQNEAQ come from the germline V gene (reference sequence). V gave up 5 bases and J gave up 7 bases, with 12 bases separating them. The CDR3 here is CASSIGGRNSPLHF. CDR3 sequence (DNA): TGTGCCAGCAGCATCGGGGGGAGGAATTCACCCCTCCACTTT.

The chain couples TRBV19 to TRBJ1-3, with D perhaps TRBD1 (5 bases). Trimming stripped 4 bases from V and 14 bases from J, with 15 bases between. CDR1 and CDR2 from the germline V gene are LNHDA and SQIVND (reference sequence). The CDR3 loop spans 12 amino acids. The CDR3 DNA reads as TGTGCCAGTAGTAAGGGAGACAGTCCCTTATATTTT. The encoded protein is CASSKGDSPLYF.

This clonotype was seen many times. The rearrangement joins TRBV11-2 to TRBJ1-2; D remains unclear. Per the germline V gene, CDR1 is SGHAT and CDR2 is FQNNGV. This CDR3 has 13 residues. V was shortened by 6 bases and J by 2 bases, with 10 bases between the two germline ends. In DNA, the CDR3 is TGTGCCAGCAGTCTAGACGGGAACTATGGCTACACCTTC. It is translated as CASSLDGNYGYTF.

This clonotype has at least ten counts. The chain employs TRBV7-2 and TRBJ2-4; 8 bases map to TRBD2. CDR3 size: 14 residues. Germline V gene sequence: CDR1 SGHTA, CDR2 FQGNSA. After removal of 3 bases from V and 6 bases from J, the junction contained 4 bases not matched to a gene. The CDR3 DNA reads as TGTGCCAGCAGCTTCCGGGAGGGACGAAACATTCAGTACTTC. It encodes CASSFREGRNIQYF.

The chain links TRBV5-1 to TRBJ2-7; no reliable D call. The CDR3 extends over 15 amino acids. Germline assignment: CDR1 SGHRS and CDR2 YFSETQ. Between the trimmed V and J ends, which lost 4 bases and 3 bases, there was a span of 17 bases. The CDR3 spells CASSPSPLSHYEQYF. CDR3 in DNA: TGCGCCAGCAGCCCGTCCCCCCTTTCTCACTACGAGCAGTACTTC.

This clonotype has ten or more counts. This chain joins TRBV29-1 and TRBJ2-1; D might be TRBD1 (5 bases). There are 16 residues in the CDR3. CDR1 and CDR2 from the germline V gene are SQVTM and ANQGSEA. With 1 base removed from V and 8 bases from J, the gap between germline ends came to 21 bases. The CDR3, as DNA: TGCAGCGTTGAAGGACGAAAGGTAGGGGTTCGTGATGAGCAGTTCTTC. It codes for CSVEGRKVGVRDEQFF.

Ten or more counts support this clonotype. The V and J genes are TRBV4-2 and TRBJ2-5; 9 bases are shared with TRBD2. Germline loops: CDR1 LGHNA, CDR2 YNFKEQ. V was pared by 2 bases and J by 1 base, with 2 bases of the junction left unmatched. The length of the CDR3 is 15 residues. The CDR3 nucleotides read TGTGCCAGCAGCCAAATTAGCGGGGGCCAAGAGACCCAGTACTTC. Translation: CASSQISGGQETQYF.

In this sample, this clonotype turned up a few times. This sequence joins TRBV27 and TRBJ1-4; D not resolved. V gave up 5 bases and J gave up 3 bases, with 16 bases separating them. The germline V gene encodes CDR1 MNHEY and CDR2 SMNVEV (reference sequence). CDR3 length: 16 residues. CDR3 protein: CASSGLLRGANEKLFF. DNA of the CDR3: TGTGCCAGCAGTGGCCTTTTGCGAGGCGCTAATGAAAAACTGTTTTTT.

In DNA form, the CDR3 reads TGCAGCGTTGAAGGGAGGGACAGGGGGTTCTACGAGCAGTACTTC. It yields the protein CSVEGRDRGFYEQYF. The genes are TRBV29-1 and TRBJ2-7; TRBD1 agrees at 11 bases. Germline assignment: CDR1 SQVTM and CDR2 ANQGSEA. V dropped 1 base and J dropped 3; count of bases not matched to a gene: 5. There are 15 residues in the CDR3.

V gene TRBV20-1 combines with J gene TRBJ2-7; 8 bases match TRBD2. From germline, CDR1 is DFQATT and CDR2 SNEGSKA (reference sequence). The CDR3 length is 14 residues. V dropped 3 bases and J dropped 0; count of bases not matched to a gene: 4. The CDR3 here is CSASGGESSYEQYF. CDR3 DNA: TGCAGTGCTAGCGGGGGGGAGAGCTCCTACGAGCAGTACTTC.

The chain recombines TRBV5-4 with TRBJ2-1; the D is unclear. The ends were cut back, 1 base at V and 4 bases at J, with 12 bases in the middle. The CDR3 totals 15 residues. The germline CDR1 and CDR2 sequences are SGHNT and YYREEE (reference sequence). The CDR3 loop is CASSLHPSSYNEQFF. CDR3 DNA: TGTGCCAGCAGCTTGCATCCTAGTAGTTACAATGAGCAGTTCTTC.

V gene TRBV7-2 combines with J gene TRBJ2-7; 7 positions match TRBD2. The germline V gene encodes CDR1 SGHTA and CDR2 FQGNSA. This CDR3 is 13 amino acids long. The V segment lost 8 bases and the J segment 0 bases; nucleotides outside the gene matches: 4. CDR3 in amino acids: CASGRETSYEQYF. CDR3 bases: TGTGCCAGCGGGCGGGAGACCTCCTACGAGCAGTACTTC.

Ten or more counts support this clonotype. The CDR3 loop is CASSRDRGYGYTF. CDR3 sequence (DNA): TGTGCCAGCAGCCGGGACAGGGGATATGGCTACACCTTC. The genes are TRBV7-9 and TRBJ1-2, with TRBD1 identical over 10 bases. This CDR3 is 13 amino acids long. After removal of 5 bases from V and 5 bases from J, the junction contained 2 bases not matched to a gene. Germline CDR1 reads SEHNR; CDR2 reads FQNEAQ (reference sequence).

This clonotype has only a few counts. The chain joins TRBV20-1 to TRBJ2-3; D is unclear. V shed 0 bases and J shed 9 bases, with 13 bases lying between them. This CDR3 spans 13 amino acids. The V gene's germline CDR1 is DFQATT and CDR2 SNEGSKA (reference sequence). The DNA for the CDR3 is TGCAGTGCTAGAGACCCGGGTCGGGTAACGCAGTATTTT. This gives the protein CSARDPGRVTQYF.

Concerning this clonotype: A junction boundary mismatches the germline segment, possibly from a read error. The chain links TRBV7-7 to TRBJ2-6; D gene ambiguous. The germline gives CDR1 SSHAT, CDR2 FNYEAQ (reference sequence). The CDR3 runs 15 residues. As DNA, the CDR3 is TGTGCTAGCAGCGCCAGTCTCTCTGGGGCCAACGTCCTGACTTTC. As protein: CASSASLSGANVLTF.

The chain employs TRBV25-1 and TRBJ2-5; 11 nucleotides line up with TRBD2. The CDR3 runs 16 residues. V trimming: 1 base; J trimming: 4 bases; junction bases outside the gene matches: 5. The germline V gene encodes CDR1 MGHDK and CDR2 SYGVNS. This CDR3 is CASSEWDSGGVETQYF. CDR3 in DNA: TGTGCCAGCAGTGAATGGGATAGCGGGGGGGTAGAGACCCAGTACTTC.

In its sample, this clonotype was seen a few times. The junction shows a germline mismatch at one end, possibly a read error. This chain joins TRBV2 and TRBJ2-5; D is undetermined. The CDR3 consists of 11 residues. Germline CDR1 SNHLY, CDR2 FYNNEI. The CDR3 DNA is TGTGCCAGCAAAAGCCTACAGAAAACGAACTTC. Translated: CASKSLQKTNF.